Here is one T cell receptor (beta chain) with its context. Its antigen is undetermined. Other DNA sequences in this sample translate to the same CDR3. Germline V gives CDR1 SGHDT, CDR2 YYEEEE. V was pared by 3 bases and J by 1 base, with 4 bases of the junction left unmatched. The CDR3 spans 15 residues. Only in-frame clones appear in the TCRdb table, and some are missing; sequencing was by immunoSEQ multiplex PCR. In the table there are about 140,000 clones, about 91% of which are singletons. These data belong to a study of T cell responses to AZD1222 COVID-19 vaccine. Points from the study as a whole: Epitopes outside B.1.351 and B.1.1.7 mutated regions reportedly drew nearly half of spike TCRs. CD4 TCRs covered the whole spike, strongest at regions 160-218 and 743-854.

Specimen: peripheral blood, collected on day 0 of AZD1222 vaccination. The chain has TRBV5-6 and TRBJ1-1; 9 nucleotides match TRBD1. The TCR sequence derives from an adult in good health. The CDR3, as DNA: TGTGCCAGCAGCTCTCCGGGACAGGGGAACACTGAAGCTTTCTTT. Protein: CASSSPGQGNTEAFF.